This record looks at one T cell receptor beta chain sequence and its context. Its antigen remains unidentified. The junction and the germline gene differ at one end; a read error may be behind it. The data are from a study of blood T cells in healthy people across ages. Whole-study findings and limits: Observed TCR beta diversity per million T cells went down as age went up. This fall followed a roughly linear course with age. Using unsorted PBMCs precluded a conclusive naive versus antigen-experienced comparison. CMV infection status of these donors was not known.

CDR3 length equals 12 residues. Peripheral blood was drawn, about 9.7 milliliters per donor. Together with a sample-barcoded 5' primer, a J-beta primer mix was included in a second PCR lasting about 7 to 12 cycles. TCRdb processed the 5' RACE reads anew with MiXCR; each CDR3 protein has one entry. The sample lists about 680,000 distinct CDR3 sequences, about 52% occurring once. Sequenced: blood. The receptor was isolated from a woman in her sixties or seventies in good health. The chain recombines TRBV12-3 or TRBV12-4 with TRBJ1-2; a possible D gene is TRBD1 (5 bases). The CDR3 is CASSPRDYGCTF. Written as DNA, the CDR3 is TGTGCCAGCAGCCCCAGGGACTATGGCTGCACCTTC.